Sequencing of this T cell receptor beta chain was carried out in a study of blood T cell repertoires in COVID-19. Whole-study context: Some COVID-19 samples were acute and others convalescent; all came from the United States, Italy and Spain. The analysed material was cDNA or gDNA that came from T cells, B-cell-depleted T cells, or PBMCs.

In the source study's methods: Reference gene primer amplification in the assay estimated nucleated cell counts. The data were produced by immunoSEQ multiplex PCR, yet TCRdb's version contains in-frame clones alone and is incomplete. The V and J calls and clone size come from that table; D and trimming were worked out from the DNA. The data show tens of thousands of clones, with 88% seen just once and more than 2.5% held by the top ten. This CDR3 comprises 13 residues. Trimming stripped 1 base from V and 1 base from J, with 5 bases between. Germline CDR1 reads SGHRS; CDR2 reads YFSETQ. This chain uses TRBV5-1 with TRBJ1-1; TRBD1 might be the D (5 bases). The TCR comes from a middle-aged man with active COVID-19. What was sequenced was peripheral blood. The CDR3 sequence is CASSLQGNTEAFF. The CDR3 nucleotides are TGCGCCAGCAGCTTGCAGGGGAACACTGAAGCTTTCTTT.